This entry lists 4 T cell receptor beta chains sequenced from one sample in a study of human T cells and chemical hapten exposure. Time point described: patch test 2, 6 weeks after DPC sensitization. As for treatment: therapeutic diphenylcyclopropenone sensitization with weekly scalp DPC. TCRdb re-derived calls from the RACE reads in MiXCR, one entry per CDR3 protein. This table holds 96,000 or so distinct CDR3 sequences, approximately 9.3% found once. The starting material was whole blood, obtained in connection with sensitization to the hapten diphenylcyclopropenone (DPC). The receptors were sampled from a woman aged 40 to 55 with alopecia areata. Some clones in this sample may be carry-over from other donors' samples.

The chain has TRBV6-2 or TRBV6-3 and TRBJ2-4, with D possibly TRBD2 on 6 matching bases. The CDR3 sequence is 15 residues long. Germline CDR1 MNHEY, CDR2 SVGEGT. V was shortened by 2 bases and J by 0 bases, with 8 bases between the two germline ends. DNA for the CDR3: TGTGCCAGCAGTTACGGCGGGGTAGCCAAAAACATTCAGTACTTC. Translation: CASSYGGVAKNIQYF.

This clonotype has more than one count but fewer than ten. The CDR3 protein is CASKGERSSYEQYF. CDR3 sequence (DNA): TGTGCCAGCAAAGGAGAGAGGTCCTCCTACGAGCAGTACTTC. The V gene is TRBV28, the J gene TRBJ2-7; D not resolved. CDR1 and CDR2 from the germline V gene are MDHEN and SYDVKM. The CDR3 is made up of 14 amino acids. Trimming took off 7 bases at V and 0 bases at J, with 13 bases between the two ends.

This chain connects TRBV7-9 to TRBJ2-7, with 7 nucleotides matching TRBD1. Germline values: CDR1 SEHNR, CDR2 FQNEAQ (reference sequence). J lost 7 bases, V lost 5 bases, and 14 bases had no gene match. This CDR3 contains 15 residues. DNA of the CDR3: TGTGCCAGCAGCCCCAAAGGGGGCGCGGGTATTGAGCAGTACTTC. Amino acids: CASSPKGGAGIEQYF.

This clonotype was recorded a few times. V usage is TRBV28 and J usage is TRBJ2-1; TRBD2 might be the D (6 bases). The V and J ends lost 6 bases and 7 bases respectively, with 10 bases between them. From germline, CDR1 is MDHEN and CDR2 SYDVKM. The CDR3 runs 12 residues. CDR3 residues: CASSLTSNEQFF. CDR3 nucleotide sequence: TGTGCCAGCAGCCTGACTAGTAATGAGCAGTTCTTC.